One and the same sample provided the 2 T cell receptor beta chains below, sequenced in a study of CD8+ T cells in alopecia areata. As the sequencing template, cDNA was produced by extracting RNA and reverse transcribing it. Clones were sequenced by immunoSEQ multiplex PCR, and TCRdb holds only the in-frame ones, with some missing. The profile shows 100,000 to 140,000 clones, 65% to 85% of them singletons. Treatment here: oral pan-JAK inhibitor, 5-10 mg twice daily. This material consisted of CD8+ T cells sorted from blood, taken at week 24, from a patient treated with tofacitinib. These receptors came from a human donor with alopecia areata.

The chain joins TRBV7-9 to TRBJ2-7; D is unclear. CDR1 is SEHNR, CDR2 FQNEAQ, per germline (reference sequence). The CDR3 runs to 16 residues. The germline V and J ends were trimmed by 0 bases and 2 bases, with 14 bases remaining between them. CDR3 DNA: TGTGCCAGCAGCTTAGCGCCAATGGCGGCCCCCTACGAGCAGTACTTC. This sequence encodes CASSLAPMAAPYEQYF.

This chain uses TRBV7-9 with TRBJ2-3; 7 bases agree with TRBD2. The CDR3 loop spans 15 amino acids. In germline, CDR1 is SEHNR, CDR2 FQNEAQ (reference sequence). Trimming at V came to 5 bases and at J to 0 bases, leaving 5 bases not matched to a gene. CDR3 DNA: TGTGCCAGCAGCGCACCGACTAGCAGCACAGATACGCAGTATTTT. Translated: CASSAPTSSTDTQYF.